Listed below are T cell receptor beta chains from one sample, sequenced in a study of T cell responses to AZD1222 COVID-19 vaccine. Assay used: immunoSEQ multiplex PCR; TCRdb lists only in-frame clones, some missing. Of about 120,000 clones in the sample, about 86% were seen once. The source was peripheral blood, collected 28 days after the second AZD1222 dose. These receptors all stem from an adult who received the AZD1222 COVID-19 vaccine. CDR3s include the opening cysteine and the closing phenylalanine or tryptophan. The order of the fields is CDR3 protein, V gene, D gene. D genes are given only for firm matches.

CASSETGQGLQPQHF,TRBV6-4,TRBD1
CASSLKTVGRGYTEAFF,TRBV11-2,TRBD1
CASRLDRGFNPFYNSPLHF,TRBV28,TRBD1
CASSARAVYQETQYF,TRBV7-9,-
CASSSSGYTQYF,TRBV5-1,-
CASSGDRAGGYTF,TRBV11-1,TRBD1
CASSSGQGDSPLHF,TRBV28,TRBD1
CASSQADKLIYGYTF,TRBV4-3,-
CASSTQVGTEAFF,TRBV11-2,-
CASSLGWRSGNTIYF,TRBV3-1/TRBV3-2,-
CASSFFEGQPQHF,TRBV28,-
CASSSPNQPQHF,TRBV28,-
CASSLRLAGAPGTGELFF,TRBV7-2,TRBD2
CASSLNSGRNSPLHF,TRBV27,-
CASSLVSGTGYEQYF,TRBV5-1,TRBD1
CASSVDREYGYTF,TRBV7-9,TRBD1
CASSARGDANEKLFF,TRBV5-1,-
CASMGQETQYF,TRBV2,-
CSTSTGETQYF,TRBV20-1,-
CASSGERDGGYGYTF,TRBV19,-
CASSQERGQGNYGYTF,TRBV4-1,-
CASSMGGIGEQYF,TRBV19,TRBD2
CASSSTGTGRQPQHF,TRBV19,TRBD1
CASSPRGSGNTIYF,TRBV18,-
CASSPRAGSSGELFF,TRBV11-3,-
CASSLASSGYNEQFF,TRBV27,TRBD2
CASSSRSTFLEYF,TRBV5-6,-
CASSVVKTGYIDEQFF,TRBV9,TRBD1
CASSKKSSYYNEQFF,TRBV6-2/TRBV6-3,-
CASSSDRRTDTQYF,TRBV11-3,TRBD1
CASSLAFGVKTQYF,TRBV5-1,-
CASSLGQAHQPQHF,TRBV28,-
CASKHPNSPLHF,TRBV12-3/TRBV12-4,-
CASTYPGTTNTGELFF,TRBV4-1,-
CASSGLQDTGELFF,TRBV18,-
CASSLDGGRDIQYF,TRBV11-3,-
CASSVGQGGGYTF,TRBV9,TRBD1